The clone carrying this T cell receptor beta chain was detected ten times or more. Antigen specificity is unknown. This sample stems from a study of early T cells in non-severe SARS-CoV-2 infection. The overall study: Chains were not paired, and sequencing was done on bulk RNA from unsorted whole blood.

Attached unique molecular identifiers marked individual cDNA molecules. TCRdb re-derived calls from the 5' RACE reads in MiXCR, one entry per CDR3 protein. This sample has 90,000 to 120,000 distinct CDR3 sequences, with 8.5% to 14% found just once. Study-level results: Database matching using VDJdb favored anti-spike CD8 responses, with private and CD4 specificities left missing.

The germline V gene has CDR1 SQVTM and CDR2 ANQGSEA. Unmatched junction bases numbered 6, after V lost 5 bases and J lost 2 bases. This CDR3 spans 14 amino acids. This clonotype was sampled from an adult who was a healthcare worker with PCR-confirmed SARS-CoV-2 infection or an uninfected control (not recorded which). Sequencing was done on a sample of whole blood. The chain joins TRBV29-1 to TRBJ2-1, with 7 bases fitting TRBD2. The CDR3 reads CSVRDGRTYNEQFF. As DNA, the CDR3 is TGCAGCGTTCGTGACGGGAGGACCTACAATGAGCAGTTCTTC.